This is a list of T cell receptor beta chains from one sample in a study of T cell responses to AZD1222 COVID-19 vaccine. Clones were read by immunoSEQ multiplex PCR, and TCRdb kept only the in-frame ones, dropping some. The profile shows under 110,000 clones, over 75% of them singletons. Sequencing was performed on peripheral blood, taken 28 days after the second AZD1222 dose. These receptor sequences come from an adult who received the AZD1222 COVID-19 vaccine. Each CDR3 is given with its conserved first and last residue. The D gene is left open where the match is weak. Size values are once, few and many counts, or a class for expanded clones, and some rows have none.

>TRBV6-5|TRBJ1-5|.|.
CASTRASGSNQPQHF
TGTGCCAGCACCAGGGCCTCTGGTAGCAATCAGCCCCAGCATTTT
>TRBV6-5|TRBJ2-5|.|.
CASNVRETQYF
TGTGCCAGCAACGTAAGGGAGACCCAGTACTTC
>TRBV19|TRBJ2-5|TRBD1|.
CASSQGTGSETQYF
TGTGCCAGTAGTCAGGGGACAGGGAGCGAGACCCAGTACTTC
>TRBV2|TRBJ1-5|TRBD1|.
CASSSDRYNQPQHF
TGTGCCAGCTCCTCGGACAGGTACAATCAGCCCCAGCATTTT
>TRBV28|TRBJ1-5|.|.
CASSLLGVRQPQHF
TGTGCCAGCAGTTTACTAGGGGTGCGGCAGCCCCAGCATTTT
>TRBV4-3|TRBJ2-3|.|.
CASSQGDSPPDTQYF
TGCGCCAGCAGCCAAGGGGACTCGCCCCCAGATACGCAGTATTTT
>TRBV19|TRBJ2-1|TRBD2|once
CASTTSGSSYNEQFF
TGTGCCAGTACCACTAGCGGGAGCTCCTACAATGAGCAGTTCTTC
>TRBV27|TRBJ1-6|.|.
CASSPRSGSHSPLHF
TGTGCCAGCAGCCCCAGATCGGGGTCACATTCACCCCTCCACTTT
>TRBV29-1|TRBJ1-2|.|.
CSVAMGPSYTF
TGCAGCGTGGCGATGGGACCAAGCTACACCTTC
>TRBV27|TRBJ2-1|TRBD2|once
CASSSVAGAGEQFF
TGTGCCAGCAGTTCCGTAGCGGGAGCCGGTGAGCAGTTCTTC
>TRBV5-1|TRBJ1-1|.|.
CASSAAGARTEAFF
TGCGCCAGCAGCGCGGCAGGGGCTCGGACTGAAGCTTTCTTT
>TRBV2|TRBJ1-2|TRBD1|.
CASSEGQGKTYGYTF
TGTGCCAGCAGTGAGGGACAGGGGAAGACCTATGGCTACACCTTC
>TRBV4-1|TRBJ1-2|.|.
CASSQDAARNFGYTF
TGCGCCAGCAGCCAAGATGCGGCGAGGAACTTTGGCTACACCTTC
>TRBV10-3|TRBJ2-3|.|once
CATNVGADTQYF
TGTGCCACCAACGTAGGGGCAGATACGCAGTATTTT
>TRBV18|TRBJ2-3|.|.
CASSPRVGADTQYF
TGTGCCAGCTCACCCCGAGTGGGGGCAGATACGCAGTATTTT
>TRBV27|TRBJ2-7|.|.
CASSPYRLTGAYEQYF
TGTGCCAGCAGTCCGTATAGACTAACGGGAGCTTACGAGCAGTACTTC
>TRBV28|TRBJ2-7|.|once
CASGNVYEQYF
TGTGCCTCCGGAAACGTATACGAGCAGTACTTC
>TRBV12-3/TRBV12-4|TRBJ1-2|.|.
CASSLERVDGYTF
TGTGCCAGCAGCCTTGAACGGGTGGATGGCTACACCTTC
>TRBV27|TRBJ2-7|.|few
CASSTGLHYEQYF
TGTGCCAGCAGTACGGGACTTCACTACGAGCAGTACTTC
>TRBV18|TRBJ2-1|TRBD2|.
CASSQQGTSGGSSYNEQFF
TGTGCCAGCTCACAGCAAGGGACTAGCGGGGGGAGCTCCTACAATGAGCAGTTCTTC
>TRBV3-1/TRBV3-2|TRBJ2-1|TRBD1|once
CASSQDRPLQGASEQFF
TGTGCCAGCAGCCAAGATAGGCCCCTCCAGGGGGCAAGTGAGCAGTTCTTC
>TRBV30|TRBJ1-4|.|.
CAWNGRSGNEKLFF
TGTGCCTGGAACGGTCGGTCTGGGAATGAAAAACTGTTTTTT
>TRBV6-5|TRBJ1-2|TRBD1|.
CASRKSGGLYGYTF
TGTGCCAGCAGGAAATCAGGGGGCCTCTATGGCTACACCTTC
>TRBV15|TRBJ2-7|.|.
CATKLGGGTDEQYF
TGTGCCACCAAGCTAGGGGGTGGGACCGACGAGCAGTACTTC
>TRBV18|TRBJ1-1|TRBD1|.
CASSLHGQGQTEAFF
TGTGCCAGCTCACTTCATGGACAGGGGCAGACTGAAGCTTTCTTT
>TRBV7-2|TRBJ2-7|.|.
CASSDTGFRTVAYEQYF
TGTGCCAGCAGCGATACCGGTTTCCGGACAGTGGCTTACGAGCAGTACTTC
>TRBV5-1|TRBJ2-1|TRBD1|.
CASSLAGTGVHNEQFF
TGCGCCAGCAGCTTGGCCGGGACAGGGGTACACAATGAGCAGTTCTTC